These 28 T cell receptor beta chains share one sample of origin, sequenced in a study of T cells expressing NK-cell markers (dated by TCRdb to 2020 to 2022). The library came from 5' RACE. Sequencing instrument: Illumina HiSeq 2000. Each entry corresponds to one CDR3 protein sequence from reads that TCRdb reprocessed, and DNA is not given. The sample table includes some 390,000 distinct CDR3 sequences. The ten largest clonotypes hold about 10% of the sample. The sequenced sample consisted of blood T cells: a sorted CD56 or NKG2C T cell subset, CD4+ or CD8+ T cells, or bulk PBMC T cells (not recorded which). The receptors shown here come from a woman in her forties or fifties in good health. Donor details come from another sample of the same person, matched by shared clones.

J is TRBJ2-1 and V is TRBV12-5; there is no DNA to check the TCRdb D call of TRBD1. The CDR3 loop spans 11 amino acids. Germline loops: CDR1 LGHNT, CDR2 FRNRAP. This chain's CDR3 is CASGTLGGQFF.

The J gene is TRBJ1-1, the V gene TRBV7-9. Germline loops: CDR1 SEHNR, CDR2 FQNEAQ (reference sequence). The CDR3 has 19 residues. The CDR3 loop is CASSLGQARSAGEGTEAFF.

The chain uses TRBV15 and TRBJ2-1; TCRdb lists TRBD2, though no DNA is available to test this call. The CDR3 totals 17 residues. Germline CDR1 and CDR2: LNHNV and YYDKDF (reference sequence). The CDR3 spells CATSRDSRTGGNNEQFF.

The chain recombines TRBV10-3 with TRBJ2-1; with no DNA, the TCRdb D assignment of TRBD2 cannot be verified. The length of the CDR3 is 17 residues. CDR1 is ENHRY and CDR2 is SYGVKD in the germline V gene. CDR3: CAISPLLAGGSYNEQFF.

The chain links TRBV12-3 or TRBV12-4 to TRBJ2-3; TCRdb indicates TRBD2, and absent DNA this call remains unverified. The CDR3 loop spans 16 amino acids. CDR3 protein: CASSFRLAETRDTQYF.

The chain is built from TRBV5-4 and TRBJ2-1; TCRdb returns TRBD2, unconfirmable since there is no DNA. The CDR3 runs to 16 residues. CDR1 SGHNT and CDR2 YYREEE come from the germline V gene (reference sequence). The CDR3 reads CASSLGGSGKYNEQFF.

V and J are TRBV20-1 and TRBJ1-2. Germline CDR1 reads DFQATT; CDR2 reads SNEGSKA (reference sequence). This CDR3 comprises 12 residues. The chain's CDR3 is CSARGIGYGYTF.

The V gene is TRBV4-1, the J gene TRBJ2-7; the TRBD2 assignment by TCRdb is unverifiable without DNA. Germline assignment: CDR1 MGHRA and CDR2 YSYEKL. This CDR3 is 17 amino acids long. The CDR3 is CASSQDFDLVGRYEQYF.

The V call is TRBV20-1, the J call TRBJ1-6; TCRdb proposes TRBD1, but this gene call is untestable without DNA. Germline V gives CDR1 DFQATT, CDR2 SNEGSKA (reference sequence). The CDR3 has 15 residues. The CDR3 loop is CSARGGQGDNSPLHF.

The chain uses TRBV6-2 or TRBV6-3 and TRBJ2-1; TCRdb's D call of TRBD2 is untestable without DNA. From germline, CDR1 is MNHEY and CDR2 SVGEGT. The CDR3 has 17 amino acids. This CDR3 reads CATHNIGLAGGKDEQFF.

The genes are TRBV10-3 and TRBJ2-7; the TCRdb call, TRBD1, lacks DNA for checking. There are 12 residues in the CDR3. Germline loops: CDR1 ENHRY, CDR2 SYGVKD. CDR3 loop: CAIQGQGYEQYF.

This chain connects TRBV27 to TRBJ2-7. The CDR3 has 15 amino acids. The germline V gene encodes CDR1 MNHEY and CDR2 SMNVEV (reference sequence). CDR3: CASSPFWGSSYEQYF.

The chain combines TRBV12-3 or TRBV12-4 with TRBJ2-1; TCRdb reports TRBD2, a call that lacks DNA to check it against. The CDR3 extends over 19 amino acids. CDR3 sequence reads: CASSQNRARRSPTDNEQFF.

V and J are TRBV5-1 and TRBJ2-5; TCRdb's D gene call, TRBD1, goes unchecked for lack of DNA. Looked up from germline, CDR1 is SGHRS and CDR2 is YFSETQ. The CDR3 length is 14 residues. The CDR3 protein is CASSPGVAGETQYF.

CDR3: CASREGQVAGELFF. The chain links TRBV6-1 to TRBJ2-2; checking the TCRdb D call of TRBD1 is not possible without DNA. Germline V gene data show CDR1 as MNHNS and CDR2 as SASEGT. This CDR3 region has 14 residues.

The chain links TRBV15 to TRBJ2-5; with no DNA, the TCRdb D assignment of TRBD1 cannot be verified. The CDR3 totals 16 residues. CDR1 is LNHNV and CDR2 is YYDKDF in the germline V gene (reference sequence). The CDR3 loop reads CATSSRGGTPWETQYF.

The chain is built from TRBV29-1 and TRBJ2-1; lacking DNA, the TRBD2 call made by TCRdb goes unchecked. The CDR3 spans 13 residues. Germline V gene lookup returns CDR1 SQVTM and CDR2 ANQGSEA. The CDR3 is CSHVAGVGNEQFF.

This chain links TRBV7-6 with TRBJ2-7. The CDR3 runs 15 residues. The germline V gene encodes CDR1 SGHVS and CDR2 FNYEAQ. The CDR3 here is CASSLAAISSYEQYF.

The chain recombines TRBV6-5 with TRBJ1-2; TCRdb names TRBD1, which stays unverified in the absence of DNA. The CDR3 has 13 amino acids. Germline V gene lookup returns CDR1 MNHEY and CDR2 SVGAGI. The CDR3 here is CASRSDGDYGYTF.

The chain combines TRBV5-6 with TRBJ2-5. Germline V gene data show CDR1 as SGHDT and CDR2 as YYEEEE. This CDR3 region has 13 residues. This CDR3 reads CASSYGTQETQYF.

This sequence joins TRBV20-1 and TRBJ1-1. The CDR3 covers 13 residues. Per the germline V gene, CDR1 is DFQATT and CDR2 is SNEGSKA (reference sequence). The CDR3 region is CSARVRGREKAFF.

The rearrangement uses TRBV2 and TRBJ2-7; the TCRdb D gene call, TRBD2, has no DNA to confirm it. The V gene's germline CDR1 is SNHLY and CDR2 FYNNEI. The CDR3 has 16 residues. CDR3: CASSEIGLAGAYEQYF.

The chain employs TRBV7-3 and TRBJ2-3; TCRdb's D gene call, TRBD2, goes unchecked for lack of DNA. The CDR3 spans 23 residues. Germline lookup yields CDR1 SGHTA and CDR2 FQGTGA. The CDR3 spells CASSLTAATGRTSGRTVTDTQYF.

The chain combines TRBV25-1 with TRBJ2-7; TCRdb's D call of TRBD1 is untestable without DNA. There are 13 residues in the CDR3. CDR1 and CDR2 (germline): MGHDK, SYGVNS. CDR3: CASSDRTGREQYF.

The V and J genes are TRBV12-3 or TRBV12-4 and TRBJ1-2; TCRdb picks TRBD1, but there is no DNA to check that call. The CDR3 totals 13 residues. CDR3 amino acids: CASSLKQAYGYTF.

The chain uses TRBV11-2 and TRBJ2-3; TCRdb's D call of TRBD2 is untestable without DNA. The germline V gene encodes CDR1 SGHAT and CDR2 FQNNGV. The CDR3 contains 16 residues. CDR3 sequence reads: CASSPGTSGRVDTQYF.

The rearrangement uses TRBV20-1 and TRBJ1-1. Per germline, CDR1 DFQATT and CDR2 SNEGSKA (reference sequence). The CDR3 spans 14 residues. CDR3 sequence reads: CSAQDIKGNTEAFF.

The CDR3 spells CASSFDPEAASSYEQYF. The chain joins TRBV28 to TRBJ2-7; no DNA is available, so the TRBD1 call from TCRdb remains unchecked. CDR3 size: 17 residues. From germline, CDR1 is MDHEN and CDR2 SYDVKM.